This entry lists 26 T cell receptor beta chains sequenced from one sample in a study of shared clonotypes between healthy human individuals. Libraries were prepared by immunoSEQ multiplex PCR; TCRdb keeps only in-frame clonotypes and omits some of them. This repertoire shows roughly 2 million clones, 85% to 95% found once; its top ten account for roughly 0.13%. Sequencing was performed on naive CD4+ T cells sorted from blood. Subset reported: CD45RA+ positively selected. The receptor set was obtained from a man between 18 and 35 years old in good health.

V gene TRBV29-1 combines with J gene TRBJ2-3, with D uncertain. The CDR3 loop spans 12 amino acids. Germline loops: CDR1 SQVTM, CDR2 ANQGSEA. Trimming removed 6 bases from V and 3 bases from J, with 10 bases in between. In DNA, the CDR3 is TGCAGCGTCTTGAAGGGAACAGATACGCAGTATTTT. Translation: CSVLKGTDTQYF.

The chain carries TRBV5-1 and TRBJ1-1; D not resolved. This CDR3 spans 14 amino acids. CDR1 SGHRS and CDR2 YFSETQ come from the germline V gene. The V end lost 2 bases, the J end lost 4 bases, and 12 bases lay between the germline ends. The CDR3 DNA follows: TGCGCCAGCAGCTTAGTACGGCTGAGCACTGAAGCTTTCTTT. It is translated as CASSLVRLSTEAFF. The variable domain in full, completed from reference TRBV5-1 and TRBJ1-1, reads KAGVTQTPRYLIKTRGQQVTLSCSPISGHRSVSWYQQTPGQGLQFLFEYFSETQRNKGNFPGRFSGRQFSNSRSEMNVSTLELGDSALYLCASSLVRLSTEAFFGQGTRLTVV.

The J gene is TRBJ1-2, the V gene TRBV5-4; D is perhaps TRBD1 (5 bases). Germline V lookup: CDR1 SGHNT, CDR2 YYREEE (reference sequence). The CDR3 is made up of 13 amino acids. Trimming shortened V by 0 bases and J by 8 bases, and 11 bases separated the two germline ends. CDR3 bases: TGTGCCAGCAGCTTGGGCAGGGAGATCGGCTACACCTTC. Translating gives CASSLGREIGYTF. Full variable domain (rest looked up from reference TRBV5-4 and TRBJ1-2): ETGVTQSPTHLIKTRGQQVTLRCSSQSGHNTVSWYQQALGQGPQFIFQYYREEENGRGNFPPRFSGLQFPNYSSELNVNALELDDSALYLCASSLGREIGYTFGSGTRLTVV.

The V call is TRBV11-2, the J call TRBJ2-2; 7 nucleotides agree with TRBD1. Losses at the gene ends were 2 bases for V and 4 bases for J; bases not matched to a gene: 7. This CDR3 contains 16 residues. Germline-derived CDR1 and CDR2 are SGHAT and FQNNGV. CDR3 amino acids: CASSLNDPGGTGELFF. CDR3 coding DNA: TGTGCCAGCAGCTTAAATGACCCAGGGGGCACCGGGGAGCTGTTTTTT.

As to this clone: Other DNA sequences from this sample encode an identical CDR3 as well. CDR3 protein: CAWGRLPGGGPPEQYF. The CDR3 DNA reads TGTGCCTGGGGGCGACTCCCGGGGGGAGGGCCACCCGAGCAGTACTTC. The rearrangement uses TRBV30 and TRBJ2-7; 7 bases map to TRBD2. This CDR3 has 16 residues. The V segment lost 5 bases and the J segment 6 bases; nucleotides outside the gene matches: 19. CDR1 GTSNPN and CDR2 SVGIG come from the germline V gene (reference sequence).

The chain links TRBV5-1 to TRBJ2-2, with D maybe TRBD1 (5 bases). V was pared by 0 bases and J by 6 bases, with 6 bases between. Germline V gene lookup returns CDR1 SGHRS and CDR2 YFSETQ. The CDR3 is made up of 13 amino acids. In nucleotides, the CDR3 is TGCGCCAGCAGCTTGGGACAGCCCGGGGAGCTGTTTTTT. The encoded protein is CASSLGQPGELFF.

A remark on this clone: In the same sample, other DNA sequences code for this CDR3. The rearrangement uses TRBV5-1 and TRBJ1-3, with no clear D. V was clipped by 0 bases and J by 3 bases, with 4 bases between them. The CDR3 length is 13 residues. Germline V gene data show CDR1 as SGHRS and CDR2 as YFSETQ. The CDR3 here is CASSLDVGNTIYF. The DNA for the CDR3 is TGCGCCAGCAGCTTGGACGTTGGAAACACCATATATTTT.

The rearrangement uses TRBV19 and TRBJ1-2, with D unresolved. The CDR3 covers 14 residues. The V end was cut by 6 bases, the J end by 4 bases, with 15 bases between. Per germline, CDR1 LNHDA and CDR2 SQIVND (reference sequence). CDR3 in amino acids: CASRVYQDTYGYTF. In nucleotides, the CDR3 is TGTGCCAGTAGGGTCTACCAAGACACCTATGGCTACACCTTC.

This clone was counted a single time. CDR3 in DNA: TGTGCCAGCACCTTGACAGGGGGGAGCAATCAGCCCCAGCATTTT. It translates to CASTLTGGSNQPQHF. The chain joins TRBV6-6 to TRBJ1-5; 9 bases agree with TRBD1. Germline lookup yields CDR1 MNHNY and CDR2 SVGAGI (reference sequence). With 7 bases clipped from V and 1 base from J, the junction kept 5 bases outside the gene matches. This CDR3 has 15 residues.

This clone was seen ten or more times. The J gene is TRBJ2-5, the V gene TRBV14, with D perhaps TRBD1 or TRBD2 (5 bases each). Deletions cut 1 base from V and 4 bases from J, with 13 bases between. Germline V gene sequence: CDR1 SGHDN, CDR2 FVKESK. The CDR3 covers 15 residues. The CDR3 sequence: CASSQVAGSRETQYF. For the CDR3, the DNA is TGTGCCAGCAGCCAAGTTGCAGGGAGCCGAGAGACCCAGTACTTC.

The rearrangement uses TRBV27 and TRBJ2-5; D ambiguous. The CDR3 loop spans 14 amino acids. CDR1 MNHEY and CDR2 SMNVEV come from the germline V gene (reference sequence). Trimming removed 3 bases from V and 0 bases from J, with 8 bases in between. The CDR3 coding sequence is TGTGCCAGCAGTTTGGTGACGGACCAAGAGACCCAGTACTTC. It encodes CASSLVTDQETQYF.

This clone was seen only once. The rearrangement uses TRBV4-3 and TRBJ2-5, with 8 positions matching TRBD1. The CDR3 is made up of 15 amino acids. The V gene's germline CDR1 is LGHNA and CDR2 YSLEER. With V trimmed by 4 bases and J by 3 bases, 7 bases remained unmatched. The CDR3 sequence is CASSLRTGHEETQYF. CDR3 bases: TGCGCCAGCAGCCTACGGACAGGGCACGAAGAGACCCAGTACTTC.

V and J are TRBV5-8 and TRBJ2-3, with D possibly TRBD2 on 5 matching bases. V was cut by 0 bases and J by 8 bases, with 10 bases left in between. The CDR3 is 13 residues long. The germline CDR1 and CDR2 sequences are SGHTS and YDEGEE. The CDR3 coding sequence is TGTGCCAGCAGCTTGGGGGCTCGGGGTACGCAGTATTTT. Translation gives CASSLGARGTQYF.

As concerns this clone: This sample includes further DNA sequences coding for the same CDR3. The rearrangement joins TRBV18 to TRBJ1-5; D might be TRBD1 (5 bases). CDR1 and CDR2 (germline): KGHSH, LQKENI. The CDR3 consists of 14 residues. The V end lost 3 bases, the J end lost 1 base, and 7 bases lay between the germline ends. The CDR3 sequence is CASSPGLSNQPQHF. The DNA of the CDR3 is TGTGCCAGCTCACCGGGACTAAGCAATCAGCCCCAGCATTTT.

The chain has TRBV7-2 and TRBJ1-5, with no clear D. The CDR3 spans 14 residues. Germline V lookup: CDR1 SGHTA, CDR2 FQGNSA. Trimming cost V 1 base and J 8 bases, with 12 bases left between them. In DNA form, the CDR3 reads TGTGCCAGCAGCTTAGATGTCTCAGCAAAGCCCCAGCATTTT. Translated, it gives CASSLDVSAKPQHF.

The rearrangement links TRBV11-2 to TRBJ2-2, with D uncertain. The germline V gene has CDR1 SGHAT and CDR2 FQNNGV. The length of the CDR3 is 12 residues. V shed 2 bases and J shed 11 bases, with 9 bases lying between them. The CDR3 sequence: CASSLIGLELFF. For the CDR3, the DNA is TGTGCCAGCAGCTTAATTGGATTAGAGCTGTTTTTT. The whole variable domain, filled in from reference TRBV11-2 and TRBJ2-2, reads EAGVAQSPRYKIIEKRQSVAFWCNPISGHATLYWYQQILGQGPKLLIQFQNNGVVDDSQLPKDRFSAERLKGVDSTLKIQPAKLEDSAVYLCASSLIGLELFFGEGSRLTVL.

The V call is TRBV6-1, the J call TRBJ1-1; D remains ambiguous. CDR3 length: 13 residues. Germline V CDR1 and CDR2: MNHNS, SASEGT. V was trimmed by 4 bases and J by 4 bases, leaving 10 bases between them. The CDR3 region has the DNA TGTGCCAGCAGTGCCATGCAGGCCACTGAAGCTTTCTTT. Translating gives CASSAMQATEAFF.

This clone has only one observation. The J gene is TRBJ2-1, the V gene TRBV11-2; possibly TRBD2 for D (5 bases). The CDR3 has 16 amino acids. Germline CDR1 is SGHAT and CDR2 is FQNNGV. V shed 1 base and J shed 4 bases, with 14 bases lying between them. The CDR3 sequence is CASSLALDSIYNEQFF. The CDR3 DNA reads TGTGCCAGCAGCTTAGCTTTGGACTCGATATACAATGAGCAGTTCTTC.

The J gene is TRBJ1-2, the V gene TRBV7-9; no firm D call. The CDR3 contains 14 residues. Germline V gene lookup returns CDR1 SEHNR and CDR2 FQNEAQ (reference sequence). V lost 1 base, J lost 7 bases, and 13 bases lay in between. CDR3 nucleotides: TGTGCCAGCAGCTTAGATCGCCCAGATGGTGGCTACACCTTC. Its protein is CASSLDRPDGGYTF. The complete variable domain, with remaining parts taken from reference TRBV7-9 and TRBJ1-2, reads DTGVSQNPRHKITKRGQNVTFRCDPISEHNRLYWYRQTLGQGPEFLTYFQNEAQLEKSRLLSDRFSAERPKGSFSTLEIQRTEQGDSAMYLCASSLDRPDGGYTFGSGTRLTVV.

The genes are TRBV5-1 and TRBJ2-3; 13 bases fit TRBD2. Looked up from germline, CDR1 is SGHRS and CDR2 is YFSETQ. The V gene end was trimmed by 4 bases and the J gene end by 6 bases; junction bases not matched to a gene: 2. The CDR3 consists of 14 residues. In DNA form, the CDR3 reads TGCGCCAGCAGCGGGACTAGCGGGGTGGATACGCAGTATTTT. Translation: CASSGTSGVDTQYF.

The rearrangement links TRBV9 to TRBJ2-3, with no clear D. Between the trimmed V and J ends, which lost 2 bases and 4 bases, there was a span of 8 bases. CDR1 SGDLS and CDR2 YYNGEE come from the germline V gene. The CDR3 has 13 residues. The CDR3 nucleotides read TGTGCCAGCAGCGTGGTCGGCCCAGATACGCAGTATTTT. Translating it yields CASSVVGPDTQYF.

In the case of this clone: The junction and the germline gene differ at one end; a read error may be behind it. This rearrangement joins TRBV6-5 to TRBJ2-7; 7 bases match TRBD1. CDR3 size: 13 residues. Germline CDR1 MNHEY, CDR2 SVGAGI. The CDR3 spells CAGSRTGSYEQYF. CDR3 DNA sequence: TGTGCCGGCAGCCGGACAGGCTCCTACGAGCAGTACTTC.

The CDR3 DNA reads as TGTGCAAGTCGCATTACAGGGGGCAATGAGCAGTTCTTC. Translated: CASRITGGNEQFF. This chain joins TRBV12-2 and TRBJ2-1; no DNA check was done on the table's D call, TRBD1. TRBV12-2 is marked as a pseudogene. The CDR3 has 13 residues.

The CDR3 DNA is TGTGCCAGCAGCCATCTGGGAAAGTCGGTCGAGCAGTACTTC. Protein: CASSHLGKSVEQYF. The chain combines TRBV14 with TRBJ2-7; D is unresolved. The V end lost 3 bases, the J end lost 6 bases, and 15 bases lay between the germline ends. The germline CDR1 and CDR2 sequences are SGHDN and FVKESK. CDR3 length: 14 amino acids.

The V call is TRBV10-2, the J call TRBJ2-7, with a tentative D call TRBD2 (5 bases). Trimming removed 6 bases at V and 6 bases at J, with 15 bases between. Germline assignment: CDR1 WSHSY and CDR2 SAAADI. CDR3 length: 13 amino acids. CDR3 amino acids: CASREDSLGEQYF. In DNA, the CDR3 is TGCGCCAGCAGAGAGGACTCCCTCGGCGAGCAGTACTTC.

The chain joins TRBV4-1 to TRBJ2-7; a weak D match, TRBD2 (5 bases). Germline CDR1 MGHRA, CDR2 YSYEKL. Trimming pared 1 base from V and 3 bases from J, leaving 13 bases between. The CDR3 spans 15 residues. CDR3 residues: CASSQAASIDYEQYF. DNA of the CDR3: TGCGCCAGCAGCCAAGCGGCTAGCATAGACTACGAGCAGTACTTC.